One sample yielded the 26 T cell receptor beta chains listed below, sequenced in a study of T cell repertoires in cytomegalovirus infection (dated by TCRdb to the late 2010s). These reads were obtained on an Illumina HiSeq 1500. The public reads were run again by TCRdb, first through fastp at Q25 and then through MiXCR, and only productive beta chains were kept. Each CDR3 protein appears once, grouped with its most common genes and DNA. Across this sample there are hundreds of thousands of distinct CDR3 sequences, with over 7.5% seen only once. The top ten clonotypes cover about 3.9% of the sample. What was sequenced was PBMCs. Receptor source: a human donor in good health (CMV status not recorded). Some clones in this sample may be carry-over from other donors' samples.

The sample holds many counts of this clonotype. The chain recombines TRBV28 with TRBJ1-2; no definite D call. There are 12 residues in the CDR3. Per germline, CDR1 MDHEN and CDR2 SYDVKM. V lost 4 bases and J lost 5, with 8 bases in between. The DNA of the CDR3 is TGTGCCAGCAGTTCCCTGGGGTATGGCTACACCTTC. Protein: CASSSLGYGYTF.

This clonotype was picked up many times. The rearrangement uses TRBV19 and TRBJ2-1; TRBD2 agrees at 10 bases. Trimming cost V 3 bases and J 9 bases; bases outside gene matches: 2. The CDR3 contains 13 residues. Germline V CDR1 and CDR2: LNHDA, SQIVND (reference sequence). CDR3 nucleotide sequence: TGTGCCAGTAGTATTGTAGCGGGAGGTGAGCAGTTCTTC. It yields the protein CASSIVAGGEQFF.

V is TRBV27 and J is TRBJ1-1; D unclear. This CDR3 is built from 14 residues. Germline CDR1 and CDR2: MNHEY and SMNVEV (reference sequence). Trimming stripped 6 bases from V and 5 bases from J, with 16 bases between. CDR3 sequence: CASSEYTIATEAFF. The CDR3 DNA reads TGTGCCAGCAGCGAATATACAATCGCAACTGAAGCTTTCTTT.

At least ten counts were recorded for this clonotype. This rearrangement joins TRBV7-2 to TRBJ2-7, with TRBD2 identical over 7 bases. Germline assignment: CDR1 SGHTA and CDR2 FQGNSA. V trimming: 1 base; J trimming: 2 bases; junction bases outside the gene matches: 2. This CDR3 has 14 amino acids. In DNA, the CDR3 is TGTGCCAGCAGCTTAGGGGGAGGGACCTACGAGCAGTACTTC. This translates into CASSLGGGTYEQYF.

The CDR3 loop reads CASSPDSDRLQGYTF. CDR3 nucleotides: TGTGCCAGCAGCCCTGATAGTGACAGGCTCCAGGGCTACACCTTC. This chain joins TRBV7-9 and TRBJ1-2, with a weak D call TRBD1 (6 bases). This CDR3 has 15 amino acids. CDR1 is SEHNR and CDR2 is FQNEAQ in the germline V gene (reference sequence). Trimming took off 5 bases at V and 8 bases at J, with 21 bases between the two ends.

This clonotype was seen ten or more times. The chain is built from TRBV7-2 and TRBJ2-1; the D gene is possibly TRBD1 (6 bases). V dropped 0 bases and J dropped 6 bases, with 6 bases sitting between them. Germline-derived CDR1 and CDR2 are SGHTA and FQGNSA. The CDR3 contains 13 residues. DNA of the CDR3: TGTGCCAGCAGCTTAGCACAGGGCAATGAGCAGTTCTTC. Amino acids: CASSLAQGNEQFF.

This clonotype was detected a few times. This chain connects TRBV19 to TRBJ1-5; 8 bases map to TRBD1. Looked up from germline, CDR1 is LNHDA and CDR2 is SQIVND (reference sequence). The CDR3 has 15 residues. J lost 4 bases, V lost 5 bases, and 7 bases had no gene match. CDR3 coding DNA: TGTGCCAGTAGTCGGCAGGGGGCCCCGAATCAGCCCCAGCATTTT. It codes for CASSRQGAPNQPQHF.

This clonotype was seen a handful of times. The gene calls are TRBV7-9 and TRBJ2-1, with D possibly TRBD1 on 6 matching bases. Germline CDR1 reads SEHNR; CDR2 reads FQNEAQ (reference sequence). V was cut by 8 bases and J by 9 bases, with 14 bases left in between. The CDR3 runs to 12 residues. Here the CDR3 reads CASGLEGVEQFF. DNA of the CDR3: TGTGCCAGCGGGCTCGAGGGGGTTGAGCAGTTCTTC.

CDR3 sequence (DNA): TGTGCCAGTAGTATAGGACAGCTCACTGAAGCTTTCTTT. Translated: CASSIGQLTEAFF. J is TRBJ1-1 and V is TRBV19; a weak D match, TRBD1 (5 bases). V was shortened by 1 base and J by 4 bases, with 7 bases between the two germline ends. Per germline, CDR1 LNHDA and CDR2 SQIVND (reference sequence). The CDR3 loop spans 13 amino acids.

The chain uses TRBV19 and TRBJ2-1; 11 nucleotides match TRBD1. V trimming: 4 bases; J trimming: 4 bases; junction bases outside the gene matches: 6. Germline assignment: CDR1 LNHDA and CDR2 SQIVND (reference sequence). CDR3 length equals 16 residues. DNA for the CDR3: TGTGCCAGTAGTAACCGCGGGACAGGGGGATACAATGAGCAGTTCTTC. Its protein product is CASSNRGTGGYNEQFF.

This clonotype was detected many times. The chain couples TRBV7-8 to TRBJ2-2; 9 nucleotides align to TRBD1. V shed 4 bases and J 4 bases; nucleotides not matched to a gene: 10. The CDR3 contains 17 residues. Germline V gives CDR1 SGHVS, CDR2 FQNEAQ. The CDR3 here is CASSSHRGQLGTGELFF. As DNA, the CDR3 is TGTGCCAGCAGCTCGCACAGGGGGCAGTTAGGCACCGGGGAGCTGTTTTTT.

This clonotype was seen once. A much larger clone differs from this one at a single base, so this may be a read error. The chain combines TRBV7-2 with TRBJ2-6; D possibly corresponds to TRBD2 (6 bases). From germline, CDR1 is SGHTA and CDR2 FQGNSA. The CDR3 sequence is 18 residues long. The CDR3 here is CANSLQAGLRSRANVLTF. Here the CDR3 DNA reads TGTGCCAACAGCTTACAGGCAGGACTACGCTCTAGGGCCAACGTCCTGACTTTC.

The chain carries TRBV7-8 and TRBJ2-7; D uncertain. The CDR3 covers 12 residues. Germline V gene lookup returns CDR1 SGHVS and CDR2 FQNEAQ. Trimming took 6 bases from V and 4 from J, leaving 10 bases between them. For the CDR3, the DNA is TGTGCCAGCAGAACTGGATCGTACGAGCAGTACTTC. It encodes CASRTGSYEQYF.

This chain links TRBV7-9 with TRBJ1-3; no reliable D call. The CDR3 is made up of 15 amino acids. Germline V gene lookup returns CDR1 SEHNR and CDR2 FQNEAQ (reference sequence). The V end was cut by 4 bases, the J end by 2 bases, with 12 bases between. The CDR3 spells CASSSGRSPGNTIYF. As DNA, the CDR3 is TGTGCCAGCAGCTCCGGGAGATCACCTGGAAACACCATATATTTT. Filled out from reference TRBV7-9 and TRBJ1-3, the complete variable domain reads DTGVSQNPRHKITKRGQNVTFRCDPISEHNRLYWYRQTLGQGPEFLTYFQNEAQLEKSRLLSDRFSAERPKGSFSTLEIQRTEQGDSAMYLCASSSGRSPGNTIYFGEGSWLTVV.

The rearrangement links TRBV12-3 or TRBV12-4 to TRBJ1-1; D might be TRBD1 (5 bases). There are 15 residues in the CDR3. The V end lost 4 bases, the J end lost 3 bases, and 15 bases lay between the germline ends. CDR3 sequence: CASSSGSGLYTEAFF. CDR3 bases: TGTGCCAGCAGTTCCGGGTCAGGGTTGTACACTGAAGCTTTCTTT.

The rearrangement links TRBV2 to TRBJ2-1; a weak D match, TRBD1 (6 bases). This CDR3 contains 16 residues. The germline V gene has CDR1 SNHLY and CDR2 FYNNEI. Trimming took 3 bases from V and 6 from J, leaving 18 bases between them. DNA for the CDR3: TGTGCCAGCAGTGATCGTCAGGGGCTGGGAATCAATGAGCAGTTCTTC. Translation gives CASSDRQGLGINEQFF.

The sample holds a few counts of this clonotype. The chain couples TRBV28 to TRBJ2-1, with TRBD2 matching over 8 bases. CDR1 is MDHEN and CDR2 is SYDVKM in the germline V gene. The CDR3 runs to 14 residues. The trim removed 9 bases at V and 7 bases at J, leaving 11 bases unmatched. The CDR3 sequence is CARLPGGPGNEQFF. The CDR3 DNA reads as TGTGCCAGGCTCCCGGGAGGGCCGGGGAATGAGCAGTTCTTC.

This clonotype showed up just a few times. The chain has TRBV25-1 and TRBJ1-2; no clear D. V was trimmed by 3 bases and J by 4 bases, leaving 12 bases between them. The CDR3 spans 14 residues. Germline assignment: CDR1 MGHDK and CDR2 SYGVNS. In DNA, the CDR3 is TGTGCCAGCAGTGAGATCTTATTTGGCTATGGCTACACCTTC. Translated, it gives CASSEILFGYGYTF.

This clonotype was seen repeatedly, ten times or more. The chain uses TRBV7-2 and TRBJ2-2; D possibly corresponds to TRBD2 (6 bases). This CDR3 spans 18 amino acids. The V end lost 5 bases, the J end lost 4 bases, and 23 bases lay between the germline ends. The germline gives CDR1 SGHTA, CDR2 FQGNSA. The CDR3 bases are TGTGCCAGCAGCCCCACGGGACTCCGGAGGGTGGGCACCGGGGAGCTGTTTTTT. Protein: CASSPTGLRRVGTGELFF.

V and J are TRBV15 and TRBJ1-5; 7 positions match TRBD1. V shed 5 bases and J 11 bases; nucleotides not matched to a gene: 12. The CDR3 is made up of 14 amino acids. Germline V gene lookup returns CDR1 LNHNV and CDR2 YYDKDF (reference sequence). This CDR3 is CATSSTDRSFSQHF. The CDR3 region has the DNA TGTGCCACCAGCTCTACGGACAGGTCATTTTCCCAGCATTTT.

This clonotype was seen a few times. The chain joins TRBV20-1 to TRBJ1-4; D is uncertain. V was shortened by 3 bases and J by 8 bases, with 7 bases between the two germline ends. CDR1 and CDR2 (germline): DFQATT, SNEGSKA (reference sequence). CDR3 length equals 11 residues. The CDR3 DNA is TGCAGTGCTAGGCCAGGAGAAAAACTGTTTTTT. Its translation: CSARPGEKLFF.

This clonotype turned up a few times. This chain uses TRBV6-2 or TRBV6-3 with TRBJ1-5, with unresolved D. The CDR3 loop spans 13 amino acids. Trimming removed 1 base from V and 6 bases from J, with 7 bases in between. Germline CDR1 MNHEY, CDR2 SVGEGT. CDR3 sequence (DNA): TGTGCCAGCAGTTACTACGGTACTCAGCCCCAGCATTTT. It yields the protein CASSYYGTQPQHF.

This clonotype was detected many times. The rearrangement links TRBV7-2 to TRBJ2-2; 9 positions agree with TRBD1. Germline CDR1 reads SGHTA; CDR2 reads FQGNSA. V shed 6 bases, J shed 7 bases, and the junction held 9 bases outside the gene matches. The CDR3 is 15 amino acids. The CDR3 spells CASRGDRVKGGELFF. As DNA, the CDR3 is TGTGCCAGCAGAGGGGACAGGGTAAAGGGCGGGGAGCTGTTTTTT.

This clonotype was recorded many times. The chain combines TRBV5-6 with TRBJ2-7; 9 bases map to TRBD1. The ends lost 3 bases at V and 3 bases at J; junction bases unmatched: 7. The germline V gene has CDR1 SGHDT and CDR2 YYEEEE. This CDR3 region has 15 residues. CDR3 DNA: TGTGCCAGCAGCTCCTCCACAGGGGGCATCTACGAGCAGTACTTC. This encodes CASSSSTGGIYEQYF.

This clonotype has ten or more counts. The chain uses TRBV7-8 and TRBJ1-5; TRBD1 matches at 7 bases. Germline assignment: CDR1 SGHVS and CDR2 FQNEAQ. This CDR3 is 15 amino acids long. After removal of 5 bases from V and 7 bases from J, the junction contained 11 bases not matched to a gene. The CDR3 DNA follows: TGTGCCAGCAGCCGAGGTAGAACAGGGGACCAGCCCCAGCATTTT. It translates to CASSRGRTGDQPQHF.

This clonotype has at least ten counts. The chain employs TRBV18 and TRBJ1-6, with D unclear. The V end lost 2 bases, the J end lost 5 bases, and 10 bases lay between the germline ends. From germline, CDR1 is KGHSH and CDR2 LQKENI. This CDR3 spans 15 amino acids. The CDR3 region has the DNA TGTGCCAGCTCACCAGCGGGAGCCGATAATTCACCCCTCCACTTT. As protein: CASSPAGADNSPLHF.